This entry lists 26 T cell receptor beta chains sequenced from one sample in a study of blood T cell repertoires in COVID-19. Sequencing used immunoSEQ multiplex PCR; TCRdb keeps in-frame clones, though not all of them. The repertoire has over 150,000 clones, approximately 80% of them found once; the top ten carry approximately 30%. Sequences were obtained from peripheral blood. The receptors here all came from a woman aged 60 to 75 with acute or convalescent COVID-19.

CDR3 sequence (DNA): TGCGCCAGCAGCCAAAAGGGGACTAGTATCGCCCATGAGCAGTTCTTC. Amino acid sequence: CASSQKGTSIAHEQFF. The genes are TRBV4-1 and TRBJ2-1; 8 bases are shared with TRBD2. The V and J ends lost 2 bases and 8 bases, in that order; junction bases with no gene match: 11. In germline, CDR1 is MGHRA, CDR2 YSYEKL. The CDR3 runs 16 residues.

This clone was recorded a few times. J is TRBJ1-2 and V is TRBV12-3 or TRBV12-4; 10 nucleotides match TRBD1. This CDR3 contains 13 residues. The ends lost 6 bases at V and 8 bases at J; junction bases unmatched: 6. The DNA for the CDR3 is TGTGCCAGCAGCCTAGGACAGGGGGAGGGCTACACCTTC. Translating gives CASSLGQGEGYTF.

The chain combines TRBV28 with TRBJ1-3; possible D gene TRBD1, 5 bases. Germline CDR1 reads MDHEN; CDR2 reads SYDVKM. This CDR3 is built from 18 residues. Trimming pared 3 bases from V and 0 bases from J, leaving 18 bases between. The CDR3 DNA reads as TGTGCCAGCAGTTTCGGGGGACTGAAGAAATACTCTGGAAACACCATATATTTT. Translation: CASSFGGLKKYSGNTIYF. Drawing the rest from reference TRBV28 and TRBJ1-3, the complete variable domain is DVKVTQSSRYLVKRTGEKVFLECVQDMDHENMFWYRQDPGLGLRLIYFSYDVKMKEKGDIPEGYSVSREKKERFSLILESASTNQTSMYLCASSFGGLKKYSGNTIYFGEGSWLTVV.

The CDR3 nucleotides read TGTGCCAGCAGCTTGGACAGGGGTGGGGCCTCGCAGTATTTT. It translates to CASSLDRGGASQYF. The chain uses TRBV5-6 and TRBJ2-3; TRBD1 agrees at 7 bases. Trimming removed 0 bases from V and 10 bases from J; junction bases left unmatched: 8. The CDR3 covers 14 residues. Looked up from germline, CDR1 is SGHDT and CDR2 is YYEEEE. The full variable domain, rest sourced from reference TRBV5-6 and TRBJ2-3, is DAGVTQSPTHLIKTRGQQVTLRCSPKSGHDTVSWYQQALGQGPQFIFQYYEEEERQRGNFPDRFSGHQFPNYSSELNVNALLLGDSALYLCASSLDRGGASQYFGPGTRLTVL.

The chain carries TRBV5-1 and TRBJ2-5; 10 bases are shared with TRBD2. The CDR3 covers 15 residues. Looked up from germline, CDR1 is SGHRS and CDR2 is YFSETQ. V was pared by 3 bases and J by 2 bases, with 4 bases of the junction left unmatched. CDR3 residues: CASSWGTSVQETQYF. Here the CDR3 DNA reads TGCGCCAGCAGCTGGGGGACTAGCGTTCAAGAGACCCAGTACTTC.

The J gene is TRBJ2-3, the V gene TRBV6-5, with D tentatively TRBD1 (6 bases). V was cut by 6 bases and J by 0 bases, with 13 bases left in between. The CDR3 loop spans 15 amino acids. Germline V CDR1 and CDR2: MNHEY, SVGAGI. For the CDR3, the DNA is TGTGCCAGCAGCGGACAGACCCTGAGCACAGATACGCAGTATTTT. Its protein product is CASSGQTLSTDTQYF.

The gene calls are TRBV20-1 and TRBJ1-2; the D is unclear. Trimming removed 3 bases at V and 3 bases at J, with 5 bases between. This CDR3 has 11 residues. Germline CDR1 and CDR2: DFQATT and SNEGSKA (reference sequence). CDR3 protein: CSASRDYGYTF. DNA for the CDR3: TGCAGTGCTAGCCGGGACTATGGCTACACCTTC.

The V and J genes are TRBV5-1 and TRBJ1-3, with a weak D call TRBD1 (6 bases). Germline V gene lookup returns CDR1 SGHRS and CDR2 YFSETQ. Trimming removed 5 bases from V and 4 bases from J, with 19 bases in between. The CDR3 contains 16 residues. CDR3 amino acids: CASSRDTAPSGNTIYF. CDR3 sequence (DNA): TGCGCCAGCAGTAGGGACACGGCTCCATCAGGAAACACCATATATTTT.

The J gene is TRBJ2-7, the V gene TRBV5-4; D not certain. CDR3 length: 14 amino acids. V gave up 4 bases and J gave up 2 bases, with 13 bases separating them. Germline V lookup: CDR1 SGHNT, CDR2 YYREEE (reference sequence). Written as DNA, the CDR3 is TGTGCCAGCAGCCGCCGTGTGGCAACCTACGAGCAGTACTTC. It codes for CASSRRVATYEQYF.

V is TRBV18 and J is TRBJ2-7; 7 bases line up with TRBD1. V lost 6 bases and J lost 0; bases outside the gene matches: 8. Germline V gives CDR1 KGHSH, CDR2 LQKENI. The CDR3 spans 15 residues. CDR3 in amino acids: CASSVTGIGSYEQYF. The CDR3 DNA is TGTGCCAGCTCGGTGACAGGGATCGGCTCCTACGAGCAGTACTTC.

This clone was seen just once. This chain links TRBV7-6 with TRBJ2-1; 9 bases agree with TRBD2. Germline assignment: CDR1 SGHVS and CDR2 FNYEAQ. V lost 1 base and J lost 5; bases outside the gene matches: 3. The CDR3 has 15 residues. DNA of the CDR3: TGTGCCAGCAGCTTAGGGAGCGGGGGGAACAATGAGCAGTTCTTC. As protein: CASSLGSGGNNEQFF.

This clone was seen more than once but under ten times. The same CDR3 can be traced to other DNA sequences in this sample. This sequence joins TRBV18 and TRBJ1-1; D not certain. V lost 0 bases and J 3 bases, leaving 5 bases between the germline ends. The CDR3 covers 13 residues. In germline, CDR1 is KGHSH, CDR2 LQKENI. The chain's CDR3 is CASSPPGDTEAFF. In DNA form, the CDR3 reads TGTGCCAGCTCACCACCGGGAGACACTGAAGCTTTCTTT.

The chain recombines TRBV12-5 with TRBJ1-5; no clear D. The CDR3 contains 13 residues. CDR1 LGHNT and CDR2 FRNRAP come from the germline V gene. Deletions cut 8 bases from V and 3 bases from J, with 11 bases between. CDR3 in DNA: TGTGCTAGTTCATCGGGGAACAATCAGCCCCAGCATTTT. Encoded protein: CASSSGNNQPQHF.

The chain employs TRBV5-1 and TRBJ2-1; D uncertain. The CDR3 is 13 residues long. V was pared by 4 bases and J by 4 bases, with 9 bases between. CDR1 SGHRS and CDR2 YFSETQ come from the germline V gene. CDR3: CASSLDRYNEQFF. The CDR3 DNA is TGCGCCAGCAGCCTGGACCGGTACAATGAGCAGTTCTTC.

The CDR3 region is CASSQDRGILNEQFF. CDR3 nucleotide sequence: TGTGCCAGCAGTCAGGACAGGGGAATATTGAATGAGCAGTTCTTC. The genes are TRBV2 and TRBJ2-1, with 9 bases matching TRBD1. Germline CDR1 reads SNHLY; CDR2 reads FYNNEI. CDR3 length: 15 amino acids. Trimming took 5 bases from V and 7 from J; bases not matched to a gene: 9. The full variable domain, its missing parts supplied by reference TRBV2 and TRBJ2-1, is EPEVTQTPSHQVTQMGQEVILRCVPISNHLYFYWYRQILGQKVEFLVSFYNNEISEKSEIFDDQFSVERPDGSNFTLKIRSTKLEDSAMYFCASSQDRGILNEQFFGPGTRLTVL.

The sample holds one count of this clone. The chain employs TRBV24-1 and TRBJ1-2; maybe TRBD1 (5 bases). This CDR3 is built from 12 residues. With 4 bases removed from V and 4 bases from J, the gap between germline ends came to 6 bases. The germline V gene has CDR1 KGHDR and CDR2 SFDVKD. This chain's CDR3 is CATSERGYGYTF. CDR3 bases: TGTGCCACCAGTGAAAGGGGCTATGGCTACACCTTC.

The chain carries TRBV19 and TRBJ2-3; no definite D call. The CDR3 spans 12 residues. CDR1 is LNHDA, CDR2 SQIVND, per germline (reference sequence). Trimming pared 5 bases from V and 3 bases from J, leaving 6 bases between. CDR3 residues: CASSHLTDTQYF. CDR3 DNA sequence: TGTGCCAGTAGTCACCTAACAGATACGCAGTATTTT. Full variable domain (outside the CDR3, taken from reference TRBV19 and TRBJ2-3): DGGITQSPKYLFRKEGQNVTLSCEQNLNHDAMYWYRQDPGQGLRLIYYSQIVNDFQKGDIAEGYSVSREKKESFPLTVTSAQKNPTAFYLCASSHLTDTQYFGPGTRLTVL.

The CDR3 DNA reads as TGCGCCAGCAGCCAAGATATTGACAGGGAACCTTTTCTATATGGCTACACCTTC. Amino acid sequence: CASSQDIDREPFLYGYTF. The rearrangement links TRBV4-1 to TRBJ1-2; 7 positions agree with TRBD1. J gave up 5 bases and V 0 bases, and 15 bases lay outside the gene matches. Germline V gene sequence: CDR1 MGHRA, CDR2 YSYEKL. The CDR3 spans 18 residues.

The genes are TRBV7-9 and TRBJ1-2, with 9 bases identical to TRBD1. The germline CDR1 and CDR2 sequences are SEHNR and FQNEAQ (reference sequence). This CDR3 region has 16 residues. V lost 3 bases, J lost 3 bases, and 8 bases stayed unmatched. The CDR3 sequence: CASSFPGTGKDYGYTF. For the CDR3, the DNA is TGTGCCAGCAGCTTCCCCGGGACAGGGAAAGACTATGGCTACACCTTC.

The chain combines TRBV7-6 with TRBJ2-6; D may be TRBD1 (8 bases). CDR1 is SGHVS and CDR2 is FNYEAQ in the germline V gene. The V and J ends lost 4 bases and 7 bases respectively, with 17 bases between them. CDR3 length equals 16 residues. Written as DNA, the CDR3 is TGTGCCAGCAGCTCCACAGGGGGGGCGGGTGCCAACGTCCTGACTTTC. Amino acid sequence: CASSSTGGAGANVLTF. The full variable domain, with the rest looked up from reference TRBV7-6 and TRBJ2-6, is GAGVSQSPRYKVTKRGQDVALRCDPISGHVSLYWYRQALGQGPEFLTYFNYEAQQDKSGLPNDRFSAERPEGSISTLTIQRTEQRDSAMYRCASSSTGGAGANVLTFGAGSRLTVL.

As concerns this clone: The junction departs from the called germline gene at one end, perhaps through a read error. CDR3 loop: CASREDRSPLHF. The CDR3 bases are TGTGCCAGCAGAGAAGACAGATCACCCCTCCACTTT. This chain links TRBV2 with TRBJ1-6; TRBD1 is a possible D gene (5 bases). The CDR3 sequence is 12 residues long. The V gene's germline CDR1 is SNHLY and CDR2 FYNNEI.

The chain couples TRBV3-1 (or the pseudogene TRBV3-2) to TRBJ2-1, with TRBD2 matching over 11 bases. Germline trimming cut 1 base from V and 13 bases from J; bases unmatched to any gene: 6. This CDR3 has 14 residues. The germline gives CDR1 LGHDT, CDR2 YNNKEL (reference sequence). CDR3 region: CASSQVYSGGVQFF. Here the CDR3 DNA reads TGTGCCAGCAGCCAAGTTTATAGCGGGGGGGTTCAGTTCTTC.

The chain has TRBV18 and TRBJ1-3, with 8 bases aligning to TRBD1. Germline V lookup: CDR1 KGHSH, CDR2 LQKENI. The CDR3 loop spans 17 amino acids. Losses at the gene ends were 3 bases for V and 2 bases for J; bases not matched to a gene: 9. In nucleotides, the CDR3 is TGTGCCAGCTCACCGCAGATGACAGGGGCAACTGGAAACACCATATATTTT. Its translation: CASSPQMTGATGNTIYF.

The gene calls are TRBV2 and TRBJ1-1; 7 bases are a match to TRBD1. The length of the CDR3 is 13 residues. Germline V gene data show CDR1 as SNHLY and CDR2 as FYNNEI. V shed 3 bases and J 6 bases; nucleotides not matched to a gene: 4. The CDR3 DNA follows: TGTGCCAGCAGTGAGGGACAGACTTCTGAAGCTTTCTTT. It encodes CASSEGQTSEAFF. The full variable domain, its missing parts supplied by reference TRBV2 and TRBJ1-1, is EPEVTQTPSHQVTQMGQEVILRCVPISNHLYFYWYRQILGQKVEFLVSFYNNEISEKSEIFDDQFSVERPDGSNFTLKIRSTKLEDSAMYFCASSEGQTSEAFFGQGTRLTVV.

This sequence joins TRBV19 and TRBJ1-2; D unresolved. Germline CDR1 reads LNHDA; CDR2 reads SQIVND (reference sequence). The CDR3 is 13 amino acids. Trimming took off 6 bases at V and 0 bases at J, with 8 bases between the two ends. CDR3 residues: CASRERANYGYTF. The CDR3 DNA sequence: TGTGCCAGTAGGGAGAGAGCTAACTATGGCTACACCTTC.

The chain has TRBV7-8 and TRBJ2-5, with 8 positions matching TRBD2. The CDR3 length is 12 residues. The ends lost 11 bases at V and 5 bases at J; junction bases unmatched: 7. The V gene's germline CDR1 is SGHVS and CDR2 FQNEAQ. CDR3 loop: CASTPGGETQYF. CDR3 DNA sequence: TGTGCCTCGACTCCGGGGGGGGAGACCCAGTACTTC.